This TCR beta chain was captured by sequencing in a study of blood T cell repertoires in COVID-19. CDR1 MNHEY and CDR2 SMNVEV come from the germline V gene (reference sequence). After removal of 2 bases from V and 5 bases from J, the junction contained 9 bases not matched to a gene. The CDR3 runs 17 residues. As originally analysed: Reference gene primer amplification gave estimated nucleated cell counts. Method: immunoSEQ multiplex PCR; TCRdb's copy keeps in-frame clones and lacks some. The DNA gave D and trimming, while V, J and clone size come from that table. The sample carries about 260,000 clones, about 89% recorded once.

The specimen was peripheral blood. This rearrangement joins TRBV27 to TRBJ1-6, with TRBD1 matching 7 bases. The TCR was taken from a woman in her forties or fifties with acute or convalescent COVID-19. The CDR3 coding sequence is TGTGCCAGCAGTTTAGCCCCCCGACAGGGAAATAATTCACCCCTCCACTTT. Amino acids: CASSLAPRQGNNSPLHF.